The rows below give T cell receptor beta chains drawn from one sample of a study of T cell clonotyping in hematopoietic cell transplantation. Some clones are missing from TCRdb's copy, which holds only in-frame ones; the method was immunoSEQ multiplex PCR. The sample has over 8,500 clones, roughly nine tenths seen once. The sample consisted of PBMCs, taken 180 days after allogeneic stem cell transplant. These receptors were obtained from a human patient who had an allogeneic stem cell transplant, so the T cells may come from the graft donor. The donor label of this sample is uncertain. Some clones in this sample may be carry-over from other donors' samples. Each CDR3 is given with its conserved first and last residue. Fields, in order: J gene, V gene, CDR3 protein.

TRBJ1-6,TRBV30,CAWSVGIGGRVSPLHF
TRBJ2-7,TRBV9,CASSPWDTGNEQYF
TRBJ1-5,TRBV28,CASAREGSNQPQHF
TRBJ2-2,TRBV27,CASSPGQGRYTGELFF
TRBJ2-2,TRBV7-2,CASKGLGNTGELFF
TRBJ2-6,TRBV27,CASSWGGTGANVLTF
TRBJ1-2,TRBV28,CASSLPLGNYGYTF
TRBJ1-5,TRBV15,CATSRDRIGNQPQHF
TRBJ1-6,TRBV4-1,CASSHPNGVSPLHF
TRBJ1-2,TRBV28,CASSLLMGQGMGYTF
TRBJ1-1,TRBV5-1,CASSLTQGVSAFF
TRBJ1-6,TRBV7-2,CASSSPGPYSPLHF
TRBJ1-5,TRBV25-1,CASSDPADSNQPQHF
TRBJ1-2,TRBV7-2,CASSSQGYGYTF
TRBJ1-5,TRBV6-6,CASSSRGVSNQPQHF
TRBJ2-7,TRBV14,CASSQVPGTPYEQYF
TRBJ2-5,TRBV7-9,CASSLPLQETQYF
TRBJ1-1,TRBV19,CASRTGMNTEAFF
TRBJ2-7,TRBV7-9,CASSLEAEQYF
TRBJ2-2,TRBV6-5,CASSYYPRGTGELFF
TRBJ2-3,TRBV5-5,CASSPPSTDTQYF
TRBJ1-1,TRBV19,CASLRQGTEAFF
TRBJ2-7,TRBV29-1,CSVVWALRYEQYF
TRBJ1-4,TRBV4-3,CASSQVLGSTQGEKLFF
TRBJ1-1,TRBV28,CASSLLTGVEAFF
TRBJ1-1,TRBV6-5,CASSQGTEAFF
TRBJ1-2,TRBV5-1,CASSLTPGDYGYTF
TRBJ1-5,TRBV7-9,CASSPNYEPQHF
TRBJ2-3,TRBV7-9,CASSLTGTKSTDTQYF
TRBJ2-5,TRBV7-2,CASRPTGAQETQYF
TRBJ2-3,TRBV4-3,CASSQDGEGVPTDTQYF
TRBJ1-5,TRBV7-2,CASSSQGAVQPQHF
TRBJ1-5,TRBV2,CASTGQGFFGQPQHF
TRBJ1-2,TRBV5-4,CASSPAGTNYGYTF
TRBJ2-3,TRBV29-1,CSVEGGQGITDTQYF
TRBJ2-5,TRBV5-1,CASSPQGAGETQYF
TRBJ1-4,TRBV7-2,CASSSMGGTNEKLFF
TRBJ2-5,TRBV7-6,CASSPSFFMQTQYF
TRBJ2-7,TRBV5-4,CASSLSGSSYEQYF
TRBJ2-3,TRBV11-2,CASTIGRGLTDTQYF
TRBJ1-1,TRBV19,CASRQPGGEAFF
TRBJ1-2,TRBV19,CASSFARLDGYTF